A selection of T cell receptor beta chains follows, all from one sample in a study of T cell repertoires in cytomegalovirus infection. No cognate antigen is known for these TCRs. TCRdb ran MiXCR on the reads and lists one entry per CDR3 protein. The data show approximately 730,000 distinct CDR3 sequences, with roughly 30% seen just once and roughly 18% held by the top ten. The sample in question was cultured PBMCs, obtained from culture after CMV antigen stimulation. These receptors originate from a human donor in good health (CMV status not recorded). Some clones in this sample may be carry-over from other donors' samples. CDR3s include the opening cysteine and the closing phenylalanine or tryptophan. Each record gives: D gene, J gene, clone size, V gene, CDR3 DNA, CDR3 protein. D genes are given only for firm matches. Size values are once, few and many counts, or a class for expanded clones, and some rows have none.

D: TRBD2; J: TRBJ2-3; size: many; V: TRBV7-2; DNA: TGTGCCAGCAGCTTAGTCCCTAGCGGGGGGACTCAAGATACGCAGTATTTT; CDR3: CASSLVPSGGTQDTQYF
D: -; J: TRBJ2-7; size: once; V: TRBV29-1; DNA: TGCAGCGTTGCTCAGGCTCCCCCCTACGAGCAGTACTTC; CDR3: CSVAQAPPYEQYF
D: -; J: TRBJ2-7; size: -; V: TRBV19; DNA: TGTGCCAGTAGTCTTGGGACTGAGTTCTACGAGCAGTACTTC; CDR3: CASSLGTEFYEQYF
D: TRBD1; J: TRBJ2-1; size: many; V: TRBV7-2; DNA: TGTGCCAGCAGCACCGACAGGGGTAACAATGAGCAGTTCTTC; CDR3: CASSTDRGNNEQFF
D: -; J: TRBJ1-3; size: -; V: TRBV28; DNA: TGTGCCAGCAGTTGGTCCGGGACAAAAGACCCTGGAAACACCATATATTTT; CDR3: CASSWSGTKDPGNTIYF
D: -; J: TRBJ2-1; size: -; V: TRBV20-1; DNA: TGCAGTGCTAGCGATTACCGTGGTGAGCAGTTCTTC; CDR3: CSASDYRGEQFF
D: -; J: TRBJ1-1; size: -; V: TRBV7-8; DNA: TGTGCCAGCAGCTCTATCCGGGACGGCTTTGAAGCTTTCTTT; CDR3: CASSSIRDGFEAFF
D: TRBD1; J: TRBJ2-3; size: -; V: TRBV9; DNA: TGTGCCAGCACCCCTGACAGGGTTGGAGATACGCAGTATTTT; CDR3: CASTPDRVGDTQYF
D: TRBD2; J: TRBJ2-1; size: -; V: TRBV12-3/TRBV12-4; DNA: TGTGCCAGCCTTAGCGGGAGCTGGCACAATGAGCAGTTCTTC; CDR3: CASLSGSWHNEQFF
D: TRBD2; J: TRBJ2-3; size: few; V: TRBV12-3/TRBV12-4; DNA: TGTGCCAGCAGTTTTGGACTAGTAGCCGATACGCAGTATTTT; CDR3: CASSFGLVADTQYF
D: -; J: TRBJ2-5; size: few; V: TRBV4-1; DNA: TGCGCCAGCAGCCAAGTCGGATCAGAGACCCAGTACTTC; CDR3: CASSQVGSETQYF
D: -; J: TRBJ2-5; size: few; V: TRBV28; DNA: TGTGCCAGCAGCCAGATTCGTCGGGGCCAAGAGACCCAGTACTTC; CDR3: CASSQIRRGQETQYF
D: -; J: TRBJ1-5; size: -; V: TRBV5-8; DNA: TGTGCCAGCAGCTCCTTCACAAGGACCAATCAGCCCCAGCATTTT; CDR3: CASSSFTRTNQPQHF
D: TRBD1; J: TRBJ2-5; size: -; V: TRBV5-1; DNA: TGCGCCAGCAGCTCGCCAGGACAGGAGTTTGGGGAGACCCAGTACTTC; CDR3: CASSSPGQEFGETQYF
D: TRBD2; J: TRBJ2-1; size: -; V: TRBV7-6; DNA: TGTGCCAGCAGCTTAGGTTCCGGGACTATTAATGAGCAGTTCTTC; CDR3: CASSLGSGTINEQFF
D: -; J: TRBJ1-6; size: -; V: TRBV28; DNA: TGTGCCAGCAGACCAAGCGAGTACTATAATTCACCCCTCCACTTT; CDR3: CASRPSEYYNSPLHF
D: -; J: TRBJ1-5; size: -; V: TRBV19; DNA: TGTGCCAGTAGCCCACCCCAGGGACCCAGTTCGCCCCAGCATTTT; CDR3: CASSPPQGPSSPQHF
D: -; J: TRBJ1-1; size: many; V: TRBV7-2; DNA: TGTGCCAGCAGCCTCTATCGGGCTGAAGCTTTCTTT; CDR3: CASSLYRAEAFF
D: -; J: TRBJ1-2; size: -; V: TRBV6-1; DNA: TGTGCCAGCACCACGGGTCGGATAATCTATGGCTACACCTTC; CDR3: CASTTGRIIYGYTF
D: TRBD1; J: TRBJ2-7; size: few; V: TRBV12-3/TRBV12-4; DNA: TGTGCCAGCAGTTCTCTTGACAGGGGGGTTCGCGAGCAGTACTTC; CDR3: CASSSLDRGVREQYF
D: TRBD1; J: TRBJ1-2; size: few; V: TRBV4-3; DNA: TGCGCCAGCAGCCAAAGAGGGGGCTCCGGCTATGGCTACACCTTC; CDR3: CASSQRGGSGYGYTF
D: -; J: TRBJ2-4; size: -; V: TRBV7-9; DNA: TGTGCCAGCAGTGTGGACAGCTGGAACATTCAGTACTTC; CDR3: CASSVDSWNIQYF
D: -; J: TRBJ1-2; size: -; V: TRBV12-3/TRBV12-4; DNA: TGTGCCAGCAGTTTACAACGGGACGCCACGTACCGGTATGGCTACACCTTC; CDR3: CASSLQRDATYRYGYTF
D: TRBD1; J: TRBJ1-2; size: few; V: TRBV12-3/TRBV12-4; DNA: TGTGCCAGCGGCTTTGGGACAGGGCTCTATGGCTACACCTTC; CDR3: CASGFGTGLYGYTF
D: -; J: TRBJ1-1; size: -; V: TRBV6-2/TRBV6-3; DNA: TGTGCCAGCAGTAAAGGGCGGGTGAACACTGAAGCTTTCTTT; CDR3: CASSKGRVNTEAFF
D: TRBD2; J: TRBJ2-1; size: few; V: TRBV27; DNA: TGTGCCAGCACCCCGGGGACTAGCGCATTCAATGAGCAGTTCTTC; CDR3: CASTPGTSAFNEQFF
D: -; J: TRBJ1-3; size: few; V: TRBV2; DNA: TGTGCCAGCAAAGGCCGGGCCAGGAACACCATATATTTT; CDR3: CASKGRARNTIYF
D: -; J: TRBJ2-2; size: few; V: TRBV28; DNA: TGTGCCAGCAGTTTTCAGGACCAGTACACCGGGGAGCTGTTTTTT; CDR3: CASSFQDQYTGELFF
D: TRBD2; J: TRBJ2-1; size: few; V: TRBV11-2; DNA: TGTGCCAGCAGTTTTAGCGGGAGGGGACACAATGAGCAGTTCTTC; CDR3: CASSFSGRGHNEQFF
D: -; J: TRBJ2-5; size: -; V: TRBV6-2/TRBV6-3; DNA: TGTGCCAGCAGTACCAGGACAGCTAAAGAGACCCAGTACTTC; CDR3: CASSTRTAKETQYF
D: -; J: TRBJ2-3; size: -; V: TRBV20-1; DNA: TGCAGTGCGAGTTTCCGAGGCACAGATACGCAGTATTTT; CDR3: CSASFRGTDTQYF
D: -; J: TRBJ1-1; size: many; V: TRBV7-6; DNA: TGTGCCAGCAGCTTAGTCTCAGGGGAAGCTTTCTTT; CDR3: CASSLVSGEAFF
D: TRBD1; J: TRBJ1-6; size: few; V: TRBV6-5; DNA: TGTGCCAGCAGTTGGGGGGACAGTGCTAATTCACCCCTCCACTTT; CDR3: CASSWGDSANSPLHF
D: TRBD2; J: TRBJ2-3; size: many; V: TRBV7-2; DNA: TGTGCCAGCAGCTTTGAGTGGACTAGCGGGAGTGATACGCAGTATTTT; CDR3: CASSFEWTSGSDTQYF
D: TRBD2; J: TRBJ2-3; size: -; V: TRBV10-3; DNA: TGTGCCATCAGTCCCGGGACTAGCCGAACAGATACGCAGTATTTT; CDR3: CAISPGTSRTDTQYF
D: -; J: TRBJ2-7; size: few; V: TRBV11-2; DNA: TGTGCCAGCAGCTCCCAGGCAACAGAGCAGTACTTC; CDR3: CASSSQATEQYF
D: -; J: TRBJ2-5; size: many; V: TRBV7-2; DNA: TGTGCCAGCAGCTTAGGGAGCGTGGAGACCCAGTACTTC; CDR3: CASSLGSVETQYF
D: -; J: TRBJ1-4; size: -; V: TRBV5-6; DNA: TGTGCCAGCAGCTTGTGGCGGATTAATGAAAAACTGTTTTTT; CDR3: CASSLWRINEKLFF
D: TRBD2; J: TRBJ2-3; size: -; V: TRBV11-2; DNA: TGTGCCAGCAGCCCCGGGATAGCGGGAGGGTCAGATACGCAGTATTTT; CDR3: CASSPGIAGGSDTQYF
D: -; J: TRBJ1-5; size: -; V: TRBV2; DNA: TGTGCCAGCATGAGGGTCCTCTATCAGCCCCAGCATTTT; CDR3: CASMRVLYQPQHF
D: TRBD2; J: TRBJ2-5; size: -; V: TRBV11-2; DNA: TGTGCCAGCAGCTTAGCACTAGCGGGGGGAGCGGGGGAGACCCAGTACTTC; CDR3: CASSLALAGGAGETQYF
D: -; J: TRBJ2-6; size: -; V: TRBV11-3; DNA: TGTGCCAGCAGAGAGGGGGGACAGACCTCTGGGGCCAACGTCCTGACTTTC; CDR3: CASREGGQTSGANVLTF
D: TRBD1; J: TRBJ1-1; size: -; V: TRBV6-2/TRBV6-3; DNA: TGTGCCAGCAGTCGCCGGGACAGGGGACCCGAAGCTTTCTTT; CDR3: CASSRRDRGPEAFF
D: -; J: TRBJ1-3; size: few; V: TRBV12-3/TRBV12-4; DNA: TGTGCCAGCATCCGGACCGACCTCTTTGGAAACACCATATATTTT; CDR3: CASIRTDLFGNTIYF
D: TRBD2; J: TRBJ2-5; size: -; V: TRBV12-3/TRBV12-4; DNA: TGTGCCAGCACAAGCCTAGCGGGAGATGAGACCCAGTACTTC; CDR3: CASTSLAGDETQYF
D: -; J: TRBJ2-1; size: -; V: TRBV11-3; DNA: TGTGCCAGCAGCTCCCGGGGGGCCAGCTCCTACAATGAGCAGTTCTTC; CDR3: CASSSRGASSYNEQFF
D: -; J: TRBJ1-2; size: -; V: TRBV20-1; DNA: TGCAGTGCCCGGAGGGAGGGTCGTAGCCCTAACTATGGCTACACCTTC; CDR3: CSARREGRSPNYGYTF
D: TRBD1; J: TRBJ1-1; size: -; V: TRBV2; DNA: TGTGCCAGCAGGGACAGGGGTATGTCAACTGAAGCTTTCTTT; CDR3: CASRDRGMSTEAFF
D: -; J: TRBJ2-5; size: -; V: TRBV12-3/TRBV12-4; DNA: TGTGCCAGCAGTAAAGGGGGGCAGGAGACCCAGTACTTC; CDR3: CASSKGGQETQYF
D: -; J: TRBJ1-5; size: few; V: TRBV6-1; DNA: TGTGCCAGCAGTGAAAACAGGGCAAGCAATCAGCCCCAGCATTTT; CDR3: CASSENRASNQPQHF
D: -; J: TRBJ2-7; size: few; V: TRBV7-8; DNA: TGTGCCAGCAGCCGATCGACGGGTCGCGAGGGGCAGTACTTC; CDR3: CASSRSTGREGQYF
D: TRBD1; J: TRBJ1-1; size: -; V: TRBV29-1; DNA: TGCAGCGTTCGTAACAGGGGGCGCGGCGCTGAAGCTTTCTTT; CDR3: CSVRNRGRGAEAFF